This T cell receptor (beta chain) was sequenced for a study of T cell repertoires in cytomegalovirus infection. General observations from the study: Clonotypes of TCR beta that were HLA-C-restricted and CMV-specific dominated the ex vivo response. Summed frequency of public TCR beta families distinguished CMV carriers with the relevant HLA.

This clonotype was counted once. Its antigen is unidentified. MiXCR, run by TCRdb on the reads, gives a single entry per CDR3 protein. This table has under 800,000 distinct CDR3 sequences, 20% to 30% appearing once. The ends were cut back, 0 bases at V and 1 base at J, with 12 bases in the middle. Germline V gene sequence: CDR1 LGHDT, CDR2 YNNKEL (reference sequence). The CDR3 has 16 residues. Specimen: CD8+ T cells from PBMCs. The chain employs TRBV3-1 and TRBJ2-5; D ambiguous. The TCR sequence derives from a human donor in good health (CMV status not recorded). Some clones in this sample may be carry-over from other donors' samples. The CDR3 reads CASSQEMPAAQETQYF. The CDR3 nucleotides are TGTGCCAGCAGCCAAGAAATGCCGGCTGCCCAAGAGACCCAGTACTTC.